This T cell receptor (beta chain) was documented in a study of shared clonotypes between healthy human individuals. Overall study: Samples came from two female and a few male donors aged 18 to 49.

Naive-designated CD8 cells lacked CD45RO, were positively enriched for CCR7, and omitted terminally differentiated effector memory CD45RA+ cells. There were only Caucasian adults among the donors, and all lived in Nashville, Tennessee. Overall study findings and caveats: Naive CD4 clonotype sharing across a handful of donors was 4% to 5%.

Of note for this clone: Antigen: not known.

Profiled with immunoSEQ multiplex PCR; TCRdb holds only in-frame clones, not every one. The sample has around 2,100,000 clones; about 95% are singletons. Germline V lookup: CDR1 LNHDA, CDR2 SQIVND (reference sequence). CDR3 length: 14 residues. V was clipped by 7 bases and J by 8 bases; unmatched bases: 8. Sequenced sample: naive CD8+ T cells sorted from blood. V and J are TRBV19 and TRBJ1-2; 12 nucleotides align to TRBD1. The source is a man between 18 and 35 years old in good health. The CDR3 spells CASNFGTGGYGYTF. DNA of the CDR3: TGTGCCAGTAACTTTGGGACAGGGGGCTACGGCTACACCTTC. Using reference TRBV19 and TRBJ1-2 for the parts outside the CDR3, the full variable domain is DGGITQSPKYLFRKEGQNVTLSCEQNLNHDAMYWYRQDPGQGLRLIYYSQIVNDFQKGDIAEGYSVSREKKESFPLTVTSAQKNPTAFYLCASNFGTGGYGYTFGSGTRLTVV.